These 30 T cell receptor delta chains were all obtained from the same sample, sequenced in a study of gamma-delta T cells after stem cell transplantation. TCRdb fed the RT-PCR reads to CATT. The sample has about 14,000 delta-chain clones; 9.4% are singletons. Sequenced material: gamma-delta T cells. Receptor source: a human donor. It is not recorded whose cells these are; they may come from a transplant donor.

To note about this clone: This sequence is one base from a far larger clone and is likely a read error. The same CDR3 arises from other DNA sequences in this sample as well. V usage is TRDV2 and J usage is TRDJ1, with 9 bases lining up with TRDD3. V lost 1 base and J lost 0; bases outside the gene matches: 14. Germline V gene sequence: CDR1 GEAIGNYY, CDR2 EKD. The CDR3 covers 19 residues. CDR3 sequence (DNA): TGTGCCTGTGACACAGTTACTGGGGGACAGACTACGTACACCGATAAACTCATCTTT. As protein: CACDTVTGGQTTYTDKLIF.

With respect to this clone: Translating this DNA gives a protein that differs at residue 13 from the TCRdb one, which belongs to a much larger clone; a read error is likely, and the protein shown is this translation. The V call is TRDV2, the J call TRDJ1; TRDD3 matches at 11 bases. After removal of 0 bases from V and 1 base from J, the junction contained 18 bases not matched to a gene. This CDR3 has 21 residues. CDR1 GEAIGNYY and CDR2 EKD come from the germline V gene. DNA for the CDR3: TGTGCCTGTGACACCGTGTCGCTGGGGGATACTTCTGCTCAATCCACCGATAAACTCATCTTT. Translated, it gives CACDTVSLGDTSAQSTDKLIF.

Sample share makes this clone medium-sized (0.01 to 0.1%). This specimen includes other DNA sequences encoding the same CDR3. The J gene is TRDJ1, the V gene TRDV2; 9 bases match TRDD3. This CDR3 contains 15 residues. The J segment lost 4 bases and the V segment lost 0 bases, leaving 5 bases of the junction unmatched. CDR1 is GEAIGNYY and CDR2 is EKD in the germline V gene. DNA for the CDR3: TGTGCCTGTGACACCGTTGGGGATACGTTCGATAAACTCATCTTT. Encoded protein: CACDTVGDTFDKLIF.

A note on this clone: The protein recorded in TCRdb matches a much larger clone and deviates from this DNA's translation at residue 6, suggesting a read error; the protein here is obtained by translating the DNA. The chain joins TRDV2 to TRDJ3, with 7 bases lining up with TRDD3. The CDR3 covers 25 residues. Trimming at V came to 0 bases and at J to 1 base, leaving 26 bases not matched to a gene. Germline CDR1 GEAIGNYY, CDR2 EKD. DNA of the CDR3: TGTGCCTGTGACACCGCGAGTGGATGGGGGACCCCGCTTCGTTTATCGTCCTGGGACACCCGACAGATGTTTTTC. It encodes CACDTASGWGTPLRLSSWDTRQMFF.

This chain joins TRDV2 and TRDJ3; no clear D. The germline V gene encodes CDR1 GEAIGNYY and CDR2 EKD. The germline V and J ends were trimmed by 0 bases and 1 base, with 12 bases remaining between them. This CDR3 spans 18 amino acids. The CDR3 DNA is TGTGCCTGTGACACCACAACGATCCCTTCCTGGGACACCCGACAGATGTTTTTC. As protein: CACDTTTIPSWDTRQMFF.

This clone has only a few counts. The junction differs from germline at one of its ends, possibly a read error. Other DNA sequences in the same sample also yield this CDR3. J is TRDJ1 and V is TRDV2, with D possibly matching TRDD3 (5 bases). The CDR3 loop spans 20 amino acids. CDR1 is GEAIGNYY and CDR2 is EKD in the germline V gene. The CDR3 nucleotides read TGTGCCTGTGACACTCTCCCTTATCGGGCTGTGTTCTCTTACACCGATACACTCATCTTT. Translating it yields CACDTLPYRAVFSYTDTLIF.

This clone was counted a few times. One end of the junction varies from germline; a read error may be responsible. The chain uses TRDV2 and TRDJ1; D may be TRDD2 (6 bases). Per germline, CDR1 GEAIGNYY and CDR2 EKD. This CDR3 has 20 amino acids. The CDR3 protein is CACDTVPSHLVSENCDTLIF. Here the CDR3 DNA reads TGTGCCTGTGACACCGTTCCTTCCCACTTGGTATCGGAAAATTGCGATACACTCATCTTT.

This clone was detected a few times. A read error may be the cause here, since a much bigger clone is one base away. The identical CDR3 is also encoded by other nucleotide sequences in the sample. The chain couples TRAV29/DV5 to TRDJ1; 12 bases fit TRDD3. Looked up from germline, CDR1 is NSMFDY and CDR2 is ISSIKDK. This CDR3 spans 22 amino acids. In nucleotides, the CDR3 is TGTGCCGCAAGCGTGGGAGAGACACCCTGGACTACTGGGGGATACTACACCGATAAACTCATCTTT. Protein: CAASVGETPWTTGGYYTDKLIF.

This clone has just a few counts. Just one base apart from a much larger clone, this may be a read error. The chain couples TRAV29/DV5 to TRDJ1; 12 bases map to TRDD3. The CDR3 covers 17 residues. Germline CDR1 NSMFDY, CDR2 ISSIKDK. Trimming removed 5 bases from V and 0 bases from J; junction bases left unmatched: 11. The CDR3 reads CAAPSHPGGYDTDKLIF. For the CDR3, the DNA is TGTGCAGCCCCTTCCCACCCTGGGGGATACGACACCGATAAACTCATCTTT.

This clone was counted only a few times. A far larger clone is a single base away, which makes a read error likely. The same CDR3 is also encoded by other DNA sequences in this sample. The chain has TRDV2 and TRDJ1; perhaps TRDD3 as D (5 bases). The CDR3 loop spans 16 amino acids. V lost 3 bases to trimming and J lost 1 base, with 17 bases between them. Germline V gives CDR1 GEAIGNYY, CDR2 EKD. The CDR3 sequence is CACDGLGLASTDKLIF. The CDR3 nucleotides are TGTGCCTGTGACGGGTTGGGATTGGCAAGCACCGATAAACTCATCTTT.

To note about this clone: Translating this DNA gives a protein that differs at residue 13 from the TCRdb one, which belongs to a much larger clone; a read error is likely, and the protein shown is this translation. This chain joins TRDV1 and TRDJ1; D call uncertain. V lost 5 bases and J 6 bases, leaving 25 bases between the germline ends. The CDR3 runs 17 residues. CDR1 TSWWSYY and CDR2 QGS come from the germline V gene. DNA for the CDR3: TGTGCTCTTGGGAAACGAAGCACATTTCGGGCTGCCTATAAACTCATCTTT. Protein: CALGKRSTFRAAYKLIF.

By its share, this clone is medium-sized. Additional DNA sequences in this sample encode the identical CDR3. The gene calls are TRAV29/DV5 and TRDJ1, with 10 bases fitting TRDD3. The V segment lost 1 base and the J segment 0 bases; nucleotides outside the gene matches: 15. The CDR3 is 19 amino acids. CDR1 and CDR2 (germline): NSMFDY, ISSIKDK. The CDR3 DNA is TGTGCAGCAAGCCCGATCGTACTGGGGGATGGGAGGTACACCGATAAACTCATCTTT. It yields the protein CAASPIVLGDGRYTDKLIF. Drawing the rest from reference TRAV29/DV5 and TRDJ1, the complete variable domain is DQQVKQNSPSLSVQEGRISILNCDYTNSMFDYFLWYKKYPAEGPTFLISISSIKDKNEDGRFTVFLNKSAKHLSLHIVPSQPGDSAVYFCAASPIVLGDGRYTDKLIFGKGTRVTVEP.

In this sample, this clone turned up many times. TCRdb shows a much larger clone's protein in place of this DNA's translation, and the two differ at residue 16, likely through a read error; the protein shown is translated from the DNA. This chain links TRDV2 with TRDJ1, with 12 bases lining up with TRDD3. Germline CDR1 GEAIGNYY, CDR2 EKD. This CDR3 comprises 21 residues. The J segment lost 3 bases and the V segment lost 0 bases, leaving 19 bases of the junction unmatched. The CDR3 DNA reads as TGTGCCTGTGACACCGTCACTGGGGGATACAACGGGACTTCGTACGCCGATAAACTCATCTTT. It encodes CACDTVTGGYNGTSYADKLIF.

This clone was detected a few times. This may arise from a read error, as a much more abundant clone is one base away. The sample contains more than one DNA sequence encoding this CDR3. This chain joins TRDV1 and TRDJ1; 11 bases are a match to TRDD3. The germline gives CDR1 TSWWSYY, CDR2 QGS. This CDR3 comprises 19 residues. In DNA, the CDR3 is TGTGCCCTTGGGGCTCCCCACCTACTACGTGGGGGATACGGCGATAAACTCATCTTT. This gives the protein CALGAPHLLRGGYGDKLIF.

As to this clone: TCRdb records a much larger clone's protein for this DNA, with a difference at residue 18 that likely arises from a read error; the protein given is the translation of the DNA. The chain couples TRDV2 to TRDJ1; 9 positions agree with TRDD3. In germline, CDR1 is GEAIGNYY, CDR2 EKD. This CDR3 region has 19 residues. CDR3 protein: CACDTLTGGVPSYTDKLTF. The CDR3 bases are TGTGCCTGTGACACACTAACTGGGGGAGTTCCATCGTACACCGATAAACTCACCTTT.

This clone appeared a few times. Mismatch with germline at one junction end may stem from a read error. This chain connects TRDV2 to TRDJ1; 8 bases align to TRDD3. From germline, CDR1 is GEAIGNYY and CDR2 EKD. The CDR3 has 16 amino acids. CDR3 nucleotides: TGTGCCTGTGACACTCTCCTGGGGGACGCCACCTATAAACTCATCTTT. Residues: CACDTLLGDATYKLIF.

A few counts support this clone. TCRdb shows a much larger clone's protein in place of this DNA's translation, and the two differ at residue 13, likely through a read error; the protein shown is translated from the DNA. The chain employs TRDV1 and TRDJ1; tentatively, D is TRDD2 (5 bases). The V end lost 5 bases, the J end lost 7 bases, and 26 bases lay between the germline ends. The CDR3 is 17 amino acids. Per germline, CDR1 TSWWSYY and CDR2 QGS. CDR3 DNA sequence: TGTGCTCTTGGGAAACGAATCACATTTCGGGCTTCCGCTAAACTCATCTTT. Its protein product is CALGKRITFRASAKLIF.

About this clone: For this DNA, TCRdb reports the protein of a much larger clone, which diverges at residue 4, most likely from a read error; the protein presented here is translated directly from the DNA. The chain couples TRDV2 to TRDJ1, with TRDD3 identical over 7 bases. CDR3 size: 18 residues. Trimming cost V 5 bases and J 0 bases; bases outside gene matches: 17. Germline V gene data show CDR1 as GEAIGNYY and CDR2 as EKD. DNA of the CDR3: TGTGCCTGTGTCACTCTACCCGTACTGGGGAAGTACACCGATAAACTCATCTTT. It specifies CACVTLPVLGKYTDKLIF.

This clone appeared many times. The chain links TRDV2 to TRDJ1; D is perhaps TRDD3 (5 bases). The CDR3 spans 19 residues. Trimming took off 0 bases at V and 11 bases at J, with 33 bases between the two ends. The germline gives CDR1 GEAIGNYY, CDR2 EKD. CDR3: CACDTVLGQLEYRIGNLIF. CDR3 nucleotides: TGTGCCTGTGACACCGTTCTGGGTCAGCTGGAGTATAGAATCGGTAACCTCATCTTT.

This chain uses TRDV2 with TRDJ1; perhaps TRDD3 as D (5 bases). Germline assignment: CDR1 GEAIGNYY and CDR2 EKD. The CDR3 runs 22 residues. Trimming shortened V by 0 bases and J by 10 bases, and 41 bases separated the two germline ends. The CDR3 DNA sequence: TGTGCCTGTGACACCGGCCATTTTCCACCGTCTCCTGGTCTCCATACGCGGTATACACTCATCTTT. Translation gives CACDTGHFPPSPGLHTRYTLIF.

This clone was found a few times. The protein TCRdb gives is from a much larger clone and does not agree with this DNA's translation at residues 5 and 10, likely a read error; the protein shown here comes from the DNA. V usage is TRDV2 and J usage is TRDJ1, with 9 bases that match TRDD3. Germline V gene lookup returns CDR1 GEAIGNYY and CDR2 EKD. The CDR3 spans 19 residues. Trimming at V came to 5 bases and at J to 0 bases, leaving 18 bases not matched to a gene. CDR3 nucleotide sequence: TGTGCCTGTGTCACAATAGCTGGGGGATGTGAACTGTACACCGATAAACTCATCTTT. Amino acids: CACVTIAGGCELYTDKLIF.

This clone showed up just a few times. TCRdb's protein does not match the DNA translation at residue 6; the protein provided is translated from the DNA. The CDR3 here is CACDTGYKLGGDTTGDKLIF. Written as DNA, the CDR3 is TGTGCCTGTGACACCGGTTACAAACTCGGGGGGGATACAACGGGCGATAAACTCATCTTT. The chain has TRDV2 and TRDJ1, with 9 bases identical to TRDD3. This CDR3 contains 20 residues. Germline V CDR1 and CDR2: GEAIGNYY, EKD. V dropped 0 bases and J dropped 4; count of bases not matched to a gene: 20.

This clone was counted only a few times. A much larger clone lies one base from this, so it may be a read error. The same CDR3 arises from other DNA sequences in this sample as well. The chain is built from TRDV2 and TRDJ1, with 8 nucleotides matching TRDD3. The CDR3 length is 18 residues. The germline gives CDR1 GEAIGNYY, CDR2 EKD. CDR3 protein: CACDIVGDPLSYTEKLIF. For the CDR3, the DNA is TGTGCCTGTGACATAGTGGGGGATCCGCTCTCTTACACCGAAAAACTCATCTTT.

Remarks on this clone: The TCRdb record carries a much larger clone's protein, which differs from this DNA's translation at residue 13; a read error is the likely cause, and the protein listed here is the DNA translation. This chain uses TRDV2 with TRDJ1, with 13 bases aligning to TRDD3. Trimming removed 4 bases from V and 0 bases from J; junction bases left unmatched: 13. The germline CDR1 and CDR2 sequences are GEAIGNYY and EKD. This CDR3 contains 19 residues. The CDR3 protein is CACEPVLGDTRRHTDKLIF. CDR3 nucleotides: TGTGCCTGTGAACCTGTACTGGGGGATACGCGGAGGCACACCGATAAACTCATCTTT.

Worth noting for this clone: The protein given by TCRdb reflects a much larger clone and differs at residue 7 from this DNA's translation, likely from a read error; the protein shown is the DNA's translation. CDR3 amino acids: CACDTVPARKDTDKLIF. The DNA of the CDR3 is TGTGCCTGTGACACCGTCCCGGCCCGGAAGGACACCGATAAACTCATCTTT. The chain recombines TRDV2 with TRDJ1; the D is unclear. This CDR3 is 17 amino acids long. The germline V gene has CDR1 GEAIGNYY and CDR2 EKD. The V end was cut by 0 bases, the J end by 0 bases, with 16 bases between.

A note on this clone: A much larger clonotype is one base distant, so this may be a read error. CDR3 amino acids: CACDTGYVGYRGEYTDKLIF. CDR3 nucleotides: TGTGCCTGTGACACCGGATATGTGGGATACAGGGGGGAGTACACCGATAAACTCATCTTT. The chain has TRDV2 and TRDJ1; 7 bases line up with TRDD3. J lost 0 bases, V lost 0 bases, and 18 bases had no gene match. Germline V gene sequence: CDR1 GEAIGNYY, CDR2 EKD. The CDR3 covers 20 residues.

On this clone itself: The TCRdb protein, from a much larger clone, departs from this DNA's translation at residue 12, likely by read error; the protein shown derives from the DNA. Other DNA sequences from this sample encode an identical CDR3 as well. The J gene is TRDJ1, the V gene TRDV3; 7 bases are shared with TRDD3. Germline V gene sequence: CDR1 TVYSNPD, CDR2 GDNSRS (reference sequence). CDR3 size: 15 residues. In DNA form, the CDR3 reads TGTGCCTTGGTAGCTGGTGCGGATACGGTCGATACACTCATCTTT. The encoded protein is CALVAGADTVDTLIF. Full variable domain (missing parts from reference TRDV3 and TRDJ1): CDKVTQSSPDQTVASGSEVVLLCTYDTVYSNPDLFWYRIRPDYSFQFVFYGDNSRSEGADFTQGRFSVKHILTQKAFHLVISPVRTEDSATYYCALVAGADTVDTLIFGKGTRVTVEP.

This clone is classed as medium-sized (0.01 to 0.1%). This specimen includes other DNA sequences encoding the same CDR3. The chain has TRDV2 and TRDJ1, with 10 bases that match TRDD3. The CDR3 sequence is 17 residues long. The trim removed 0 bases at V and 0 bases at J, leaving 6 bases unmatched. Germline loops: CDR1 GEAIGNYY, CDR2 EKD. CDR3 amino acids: CACDTLGDMINTDKLIF. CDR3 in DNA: TGTGCCTGTGACACCCTGGGGGATATGATTAACACCGATAAACTCATCTTT.

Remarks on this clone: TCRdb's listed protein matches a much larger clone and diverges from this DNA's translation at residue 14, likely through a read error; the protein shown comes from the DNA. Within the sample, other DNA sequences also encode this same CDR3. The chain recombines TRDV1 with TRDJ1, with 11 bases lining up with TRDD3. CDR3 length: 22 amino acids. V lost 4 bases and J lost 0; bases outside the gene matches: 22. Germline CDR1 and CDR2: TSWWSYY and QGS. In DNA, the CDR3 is TGTGCTCTTGGGGCTCCTCCTATGTGGGGGATACGACACCTTTTGTACACCGATAAACTCATCTTT. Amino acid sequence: CALGAPPMWGIRHLLYTDKLIF.

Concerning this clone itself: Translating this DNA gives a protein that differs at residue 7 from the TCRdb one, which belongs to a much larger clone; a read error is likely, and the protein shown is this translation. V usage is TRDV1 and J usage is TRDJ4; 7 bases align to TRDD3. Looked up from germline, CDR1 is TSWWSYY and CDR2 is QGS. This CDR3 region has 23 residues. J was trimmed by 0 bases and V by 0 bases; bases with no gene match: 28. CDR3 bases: TGTGCTCTTGGGGAACTAGGAAGCGCGGTCCCCAATCCTGGGGGCAAAAGTTCCAGACCCCTGATCTTT. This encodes CALGELGSAVPNPGGKSSRPLIF.